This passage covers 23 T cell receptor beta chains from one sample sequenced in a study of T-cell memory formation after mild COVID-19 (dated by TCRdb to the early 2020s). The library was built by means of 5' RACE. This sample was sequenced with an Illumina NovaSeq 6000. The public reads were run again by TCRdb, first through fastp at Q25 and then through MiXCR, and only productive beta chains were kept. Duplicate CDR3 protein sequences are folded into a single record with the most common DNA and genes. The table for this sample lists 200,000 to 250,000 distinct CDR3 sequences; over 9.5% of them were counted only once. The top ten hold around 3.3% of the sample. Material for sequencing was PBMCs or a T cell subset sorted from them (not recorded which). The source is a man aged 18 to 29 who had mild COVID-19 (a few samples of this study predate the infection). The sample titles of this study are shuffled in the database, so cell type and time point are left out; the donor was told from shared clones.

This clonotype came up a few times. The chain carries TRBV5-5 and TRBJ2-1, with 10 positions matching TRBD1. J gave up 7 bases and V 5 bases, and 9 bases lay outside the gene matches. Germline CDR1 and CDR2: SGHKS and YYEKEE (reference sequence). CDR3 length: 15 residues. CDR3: CASRIPGQGWNEQFF. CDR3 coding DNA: TGTGCCAGCAGAATACCGGGACAGGGGTGGAATGAGCAGTTCTTC.

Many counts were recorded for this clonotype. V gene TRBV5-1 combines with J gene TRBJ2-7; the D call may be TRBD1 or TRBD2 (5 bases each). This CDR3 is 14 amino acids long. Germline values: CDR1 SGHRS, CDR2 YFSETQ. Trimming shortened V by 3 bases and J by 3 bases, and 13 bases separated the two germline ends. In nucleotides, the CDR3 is TGCGCCAGCAGCTACCGGGACCGAGACTACGAGCAGTACTTC. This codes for CASSYRDRDYEQYF. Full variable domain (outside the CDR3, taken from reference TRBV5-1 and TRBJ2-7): KAGVTQTPRYLIKTRGQQVTLSCSPISGHRSVSWYQQTPGQGLQFLFEYFSETQRNKGNFPGRFSGRQFSNSRSEMNVSTLELGDSALYLCASSYRDRDYEQYFGPGTRLTVT.

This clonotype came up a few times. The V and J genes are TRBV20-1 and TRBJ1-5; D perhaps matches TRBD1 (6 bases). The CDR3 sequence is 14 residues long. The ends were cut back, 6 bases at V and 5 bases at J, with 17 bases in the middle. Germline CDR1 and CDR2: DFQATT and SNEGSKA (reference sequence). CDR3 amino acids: CSAGISTGHQPQHF. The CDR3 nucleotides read TGCAGTGCGGGGATTTCCACAGGGCATCAGCCCCAGCATTTT.

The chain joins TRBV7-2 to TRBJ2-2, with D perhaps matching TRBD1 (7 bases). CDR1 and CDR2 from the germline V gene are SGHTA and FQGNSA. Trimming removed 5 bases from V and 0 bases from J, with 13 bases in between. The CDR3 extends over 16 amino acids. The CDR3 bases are TGTGCCAGCAGCCGCCTCAGGGGGGCGAACACCGGGGAGCTGTTTTTT. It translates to CASSRLRGANTGELFF.

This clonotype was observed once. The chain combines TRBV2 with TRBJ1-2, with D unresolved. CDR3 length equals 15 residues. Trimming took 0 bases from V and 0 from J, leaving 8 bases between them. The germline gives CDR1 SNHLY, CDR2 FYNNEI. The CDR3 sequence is CASSEAIGSNYGYTF. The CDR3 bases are TGTGCCAGCAGTGAAGCGATCGGCTCTAACTATGGCTACACCTTC.

CDR3 nucleotides: TGTGCCAGCAGCTCCCGCGGGACAGGCGGGACCCAGTACTTC. Amino acid sequence: CASSSRGTGGTQYF. The V gene is TRBV12-3 or TRBV12-4, the J gene TRBJ2-5; 8 positions agree with TRBD1. The CDR3 sequence is 14 residues long. V shed 6 bases and J 7 bases; nucleotides not matched to a gene: 10.

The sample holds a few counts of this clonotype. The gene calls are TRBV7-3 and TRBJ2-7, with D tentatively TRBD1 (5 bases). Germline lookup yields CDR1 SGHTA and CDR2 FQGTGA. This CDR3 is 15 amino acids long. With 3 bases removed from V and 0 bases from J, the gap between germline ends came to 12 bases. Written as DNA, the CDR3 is TGTGCCAGCAGCTTGGGGCCAGTCCTCTCCTACGAGCAGTACTTC. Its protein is CASSLGPVLSYEQYF.

The CDR3: CATSSGGTDTQYF. The CDR3 DNA sequence: TGTGCCACCAGTTCCGGGGGCACAGATACGCAGTATTTT. The chain links TRBV24-1 to TRBJ2-3, with D possibly matching TRBD2 (5 bases). V was cut by 6 bases and J by 1 base, with 7 bases left in between. Germline loops: CDR1 KGHDR, CDR2 SFDVKD. The CDR3 covers 13 residues.

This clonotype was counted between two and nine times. CDR3 sequence (DNA): TGCGCCAGCAGCCAAGGAGGGGTCGGGGTGTGGAATAATTCACCCCTCCACTTT. Its protein is CASSQGGVGVWNNSPLHF. The chain uses TRBV4-1 and TRBJ1-6, with a weak D call TRBD1 (5 bases). CDR3 length: 18 residues. Trimming cost V 1 base and J 5 bases, with 18 bases left between them. The germline CDR1 and CDR2 sequences are MGHRA and YSYEKL.

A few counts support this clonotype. CDR3 coding DNA: TGTGCCAGCAGTGACACAGGGGTGGGGAGCTACGAGCAGTACGTC. This gives the protein CASSDTGVGSYEQYV. The rearrangement uses TRBV6-5 and TRBJ2-7; 7 bases match TRBD1. Trimming removed 5 bases from V and 3 bases from J; junction bases left unmatched: 10. Germline CDR1 is MNHEY and CDR2 is SVGAGI. This CDR3 contains 15 residues.

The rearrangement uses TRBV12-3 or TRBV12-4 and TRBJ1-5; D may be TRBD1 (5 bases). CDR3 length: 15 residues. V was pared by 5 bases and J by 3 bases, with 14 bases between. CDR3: CASSIRDLPNQPQHF. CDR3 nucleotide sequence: TGTGCCAGCAGTATCAGGGATCTCCCCAATCAGCCCCAGCATTTT.

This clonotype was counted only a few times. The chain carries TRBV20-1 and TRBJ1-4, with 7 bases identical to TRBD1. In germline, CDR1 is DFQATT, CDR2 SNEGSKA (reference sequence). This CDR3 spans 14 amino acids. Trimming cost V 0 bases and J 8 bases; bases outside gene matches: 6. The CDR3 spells CSARDDRVGEKLFF. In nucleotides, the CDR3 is TGCAGTGCTAGAGATGACAGGGTAGGAGAAAAACTGTTTTTT.

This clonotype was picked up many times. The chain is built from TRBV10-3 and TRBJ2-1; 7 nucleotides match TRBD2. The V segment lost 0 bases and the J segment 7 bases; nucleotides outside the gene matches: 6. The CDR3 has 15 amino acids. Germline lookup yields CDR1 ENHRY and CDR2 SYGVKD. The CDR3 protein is CAISESSAGRNEQFF. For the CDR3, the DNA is TGTGCCATCAGTGAGTCATCAGCGGGGAGGAATGAGCAGTTCTTC.

The CDR3 DNA is TGTGCCAGCAGCAGATCAGGTTTGGAGACCCAGTACTTC. Amino acid sequence: CASSRSGLETQYF. The chain uses TRBV7-2 and TRBJ2-5, with unresolved D. Germline CDR1 reads SGHTA; CDR2 reads FQGNSA. Trimming pared 5 bases from V and 5 bases from J, leaving 12 bases between. This CDR3 has 13 amino acids.

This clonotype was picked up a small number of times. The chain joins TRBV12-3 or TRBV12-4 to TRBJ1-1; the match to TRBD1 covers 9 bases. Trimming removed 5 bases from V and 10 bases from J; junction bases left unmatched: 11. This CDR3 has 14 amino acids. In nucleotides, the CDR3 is TGTGCCAGCAGTACTACGGACAGGGGCCGCGGAGCTTTCTTT. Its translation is CASSTTDRGRGAFF.

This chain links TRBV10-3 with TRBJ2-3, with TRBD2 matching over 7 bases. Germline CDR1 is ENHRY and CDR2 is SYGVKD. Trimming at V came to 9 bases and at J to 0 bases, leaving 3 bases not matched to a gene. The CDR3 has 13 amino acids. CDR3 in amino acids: CAMGGLSTDTQYF. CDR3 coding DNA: TGTGCCATGGGGGGACTAAGCACAGATACGCAGTATTTT.

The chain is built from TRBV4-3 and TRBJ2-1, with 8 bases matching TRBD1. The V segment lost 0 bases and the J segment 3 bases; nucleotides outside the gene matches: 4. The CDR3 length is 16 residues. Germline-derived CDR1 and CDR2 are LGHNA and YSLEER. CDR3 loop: CASSQDADRDYNEQFF. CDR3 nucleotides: TGCGCCAGCAGCCAAGATGCGGACAGGGACTACAATGAGCAGTTCTTC.

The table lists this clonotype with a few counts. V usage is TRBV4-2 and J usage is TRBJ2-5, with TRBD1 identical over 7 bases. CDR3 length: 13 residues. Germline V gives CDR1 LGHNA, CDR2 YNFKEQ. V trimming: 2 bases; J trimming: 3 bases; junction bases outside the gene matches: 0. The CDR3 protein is CASSQTGEETQYF. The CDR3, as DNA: TGTGCCAGCAGCCAAACAGGGGAAGAGACCCAGTACTTC.

This CDR3 is CASPGGLAGGFSYNEQFF. CDR3 in DNA: TGCGCCAGCCCCGGGGGACTAGCGGGGGGTTTCTCCTACAATGAGCAGTTCTTC. The V call is TRBV5-1, the J call TRBJ2-1, with 15 bases that match TRBD2. The CDR3 length is 18 residues. Germline-derived CDR1 and CDR2 are SGHRS and YFSETQ. Trimming removed 7 bases from V and 0 bases from J; junction bases left unmatched: 8. The full variable domain, its missing parts supplied by reference TRBV5-1 and TRBJ2-1, is KAGVTQTPRYLIKTRGQQVTLSCSPISGHRSVSWYQQTPGQGLQFLFEYFSETQRNKGNFPGRFSGRQFSNSRSEMNVSTLELGDSALYLCASPGGLAGGFSYNEQFFGPGTRLTVL.

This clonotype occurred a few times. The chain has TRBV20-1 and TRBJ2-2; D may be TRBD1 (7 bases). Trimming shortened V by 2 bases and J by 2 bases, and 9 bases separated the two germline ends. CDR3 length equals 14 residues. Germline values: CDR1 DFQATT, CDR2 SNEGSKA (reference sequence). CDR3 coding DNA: TGCAGTGCTAGACAGGGGGGTAACACCGGGGAGCTGTTTTTT. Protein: CSARQGGNTGELFF.

The CDR3 region is CASSLGQGVAKNIQYF. CDR3 in DNA: TGCGCCAGCAGCTTGGGACAGGGAGTAGCCAAAAACATTCAGTACTTC. The V gene is TRBV5-1, the J gene TRBJ2-4; TRBD1 agrees at 7 bases. The germline CDR1 and CDR2 sequences are SGHRS and YFSETQ. V lost 0 bases and J lost 0; bases outside the gene matches: 3. This CDR3 is 16 amino acids long.

As DNA, the CDR3 is TGCGCCAGCAGCATGGACCAAGAGACCCAGTACTTC. Amino acids: CASSMDQETQYF. V gene TRBV5-1 combines with J gene TRBJ2-5; D call uncertain. Trimming removed 4 bases at V and 0 bases at J, with 4 bases between. The CDR3 consists of 12 residues. Germline V CDR1 and CDR2: SGHRS, YFSETQ.

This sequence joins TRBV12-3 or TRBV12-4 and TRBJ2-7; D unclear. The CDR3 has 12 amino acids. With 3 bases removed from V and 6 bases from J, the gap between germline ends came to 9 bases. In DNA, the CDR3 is TGTGCCAGCAGTTTTTTCTCCATCGAGCAGTACTTC. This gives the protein CASSFFSIEQYF.